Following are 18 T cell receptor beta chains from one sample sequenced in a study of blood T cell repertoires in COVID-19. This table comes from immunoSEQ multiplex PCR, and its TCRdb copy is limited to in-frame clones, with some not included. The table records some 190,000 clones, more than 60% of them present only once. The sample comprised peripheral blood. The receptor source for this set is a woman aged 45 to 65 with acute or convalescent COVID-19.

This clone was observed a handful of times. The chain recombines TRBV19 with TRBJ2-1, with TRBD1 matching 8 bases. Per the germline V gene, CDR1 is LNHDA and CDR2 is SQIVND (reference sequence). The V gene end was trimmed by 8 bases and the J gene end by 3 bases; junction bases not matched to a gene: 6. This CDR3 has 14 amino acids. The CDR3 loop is CASSTGTGYNEQFF. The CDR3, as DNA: TGTGCCAGTTCGACCGGGACAGGCTACAATGAGCAGTTCTTC.

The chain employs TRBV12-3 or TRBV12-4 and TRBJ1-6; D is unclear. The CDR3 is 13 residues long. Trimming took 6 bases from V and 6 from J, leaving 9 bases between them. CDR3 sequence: CASSPSGNSPLHF. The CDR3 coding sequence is TGTGCCAGCAGCCCCTCCGGTAATTCACCCCTCCACTTT.

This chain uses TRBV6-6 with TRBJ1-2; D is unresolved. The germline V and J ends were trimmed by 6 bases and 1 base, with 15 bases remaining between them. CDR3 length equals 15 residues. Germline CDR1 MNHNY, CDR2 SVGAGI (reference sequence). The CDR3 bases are TGTGCCAGCAGACCCCTACTGCAGGTTAACTATGGCTACACCTTC. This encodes CASRPLLQVNYGYTF.

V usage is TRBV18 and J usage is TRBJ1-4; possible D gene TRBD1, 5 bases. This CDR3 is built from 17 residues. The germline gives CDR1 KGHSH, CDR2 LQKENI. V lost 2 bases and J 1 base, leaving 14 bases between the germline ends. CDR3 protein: CASSPELRGGTNEKLFF. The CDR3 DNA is TGTGCCAGCTCACCAGAGCTCCGCGGGGGAACTAATGAAAAACTGTTTTTT.

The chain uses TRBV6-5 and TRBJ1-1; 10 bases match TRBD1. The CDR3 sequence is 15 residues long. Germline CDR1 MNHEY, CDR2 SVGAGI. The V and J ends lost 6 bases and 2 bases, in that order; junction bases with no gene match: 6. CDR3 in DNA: TGTGCCAGCAGGGGGAGGGACAGGGGAAACACTGAAGCTTTCTTT. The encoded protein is CASRGRDRGNTEAFF.

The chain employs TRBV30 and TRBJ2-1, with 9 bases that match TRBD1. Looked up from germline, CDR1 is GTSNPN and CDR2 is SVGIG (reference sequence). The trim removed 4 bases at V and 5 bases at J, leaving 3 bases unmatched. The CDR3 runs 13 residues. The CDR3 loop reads CAWNRGLNNEQFF. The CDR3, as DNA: TGTGCCTGGAACAGGGGGCTGAACAATGAGCAGTTCTTC.

CDR3: CASSSPKGEGEKLFF. CDR3 nucleotides: TGTGCCAGCAGTTCACCTAAGGGGGAGGGAGAAAAACTGTTTTTT. This rearrangement joins TRBV6-5 to TRBJ1-4, with D perhaps matching TRBD1 (6 bases). The CDR3 is made up of 15 amino acids. Trimming took off 4 bases at V and 8 bases at J, with 17 bases between the two ends. Germline-derived CDR1 and CDR2 are MNHEY and SVGAGI.

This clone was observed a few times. The CDR3 region is CATSDLQGRKFF. The CDR3 DNA is TGTGCCACCAGTGATTTGCAGGGAAGGAAGTTCTTC. V gene TRBV24-1 combines with J gene TRBJ2-1; weak D call: TRBD1 (5 bases). This CDR3 is 12 amino acids long. V gave up 0 bases and J gave up 14 bases, with 10 bases separating them. CDR1 KGHDR and CDR2 SFDVKD come from the germline V gene.

The CDR3 sequence is CASSLEQGILSGYTF. The CDR3 DNA is TGTGCCAGCAGCTTGGAACAGGGTATCCTTAGTGGCTACACCTTC. This chain connects TRBV5-5 to TRBJ1-2; perhaps TRBD1 as D (6 bases). The germline V and J ends were trimmed by 0 bases and 7 bases, with 16 bases remaining between them. The CDR3 covers 15 residues. Germline V gene data show CDR1 as SGHKS and CDR2 as YYEKEE (reference sequence).

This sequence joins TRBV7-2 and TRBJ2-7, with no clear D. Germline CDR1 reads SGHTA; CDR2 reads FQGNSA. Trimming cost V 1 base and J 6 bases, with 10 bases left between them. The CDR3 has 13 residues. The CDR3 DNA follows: TGTGCCAGCAGCTTAGATCCAGAACGCGAGCAGTACTTC. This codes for CASSLDPEREQYF. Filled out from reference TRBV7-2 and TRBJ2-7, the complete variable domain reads GAGVSQSPSNKVTEKGKDVELRCDPISGHTALYWYRQSLGQGLEFLIYFQGNSAPDKSGLPSDRFSAERTGGSVSTLTIQRTQQEDSAVYLCASSLDPEREQYFGPGTRLTVT.

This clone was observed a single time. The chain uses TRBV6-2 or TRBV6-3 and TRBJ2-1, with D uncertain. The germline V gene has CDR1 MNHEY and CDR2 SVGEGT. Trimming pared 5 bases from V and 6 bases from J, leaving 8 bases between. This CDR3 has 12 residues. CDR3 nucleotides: TGTGCCAGCAGTGCCTGGAGCAATGAGCAGTTCTTC. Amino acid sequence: CASSAWSNEQFF.

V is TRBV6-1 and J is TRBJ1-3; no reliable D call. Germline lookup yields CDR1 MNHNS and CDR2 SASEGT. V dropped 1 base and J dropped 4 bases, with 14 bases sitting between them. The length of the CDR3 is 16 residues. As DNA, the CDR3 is TGTGCCAGCAGTGAAGGGGAGGCACGGAGGGGAAACACCATATATTTT. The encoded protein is CASSEGEARRGNTIYF.

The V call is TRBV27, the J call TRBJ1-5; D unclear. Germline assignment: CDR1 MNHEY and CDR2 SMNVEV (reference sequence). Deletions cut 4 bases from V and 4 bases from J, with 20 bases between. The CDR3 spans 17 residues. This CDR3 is CASSSPRTGRLNQPQHF. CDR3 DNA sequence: TGTGCCAGCAGTTCTCCCCGGACGGGAAGACTAAATCAGCCCCAGCATTTT.

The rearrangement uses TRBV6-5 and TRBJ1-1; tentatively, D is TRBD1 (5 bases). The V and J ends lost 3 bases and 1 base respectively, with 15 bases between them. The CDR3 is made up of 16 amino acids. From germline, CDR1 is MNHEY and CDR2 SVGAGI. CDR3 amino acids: CASSYDGGRRNTEAFF. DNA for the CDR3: TGTGCCAGCAGTTATGACGGGGGGAGGAGGAACACTGAAGCTTTCTTT.

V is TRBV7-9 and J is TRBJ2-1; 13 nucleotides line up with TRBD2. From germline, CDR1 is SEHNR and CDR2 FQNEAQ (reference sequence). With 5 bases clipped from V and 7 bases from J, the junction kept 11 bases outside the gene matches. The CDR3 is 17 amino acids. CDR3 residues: CASSTRTLAGGGNEQFF. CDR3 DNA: TGTGCCAGCAGCACCCGAACACTAGCGGGAGGGGGGAATGAGCAGTTCTTC.

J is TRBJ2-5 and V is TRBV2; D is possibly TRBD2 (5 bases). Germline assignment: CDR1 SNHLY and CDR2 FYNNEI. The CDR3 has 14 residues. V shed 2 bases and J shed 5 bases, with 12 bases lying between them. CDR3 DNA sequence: TGTGCCAGCAGTGAATCTAGCTCGGGTGAGACCCAGTACTTC. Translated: CASSESSSGETQYF.

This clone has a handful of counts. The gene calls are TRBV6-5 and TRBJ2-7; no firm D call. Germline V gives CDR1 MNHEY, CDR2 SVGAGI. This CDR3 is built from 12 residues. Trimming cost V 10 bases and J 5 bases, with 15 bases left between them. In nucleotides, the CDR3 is TGTGCCACCCATCACGGGTTCGACGAGCAGTACTTC. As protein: CATHHGFDEQYF.

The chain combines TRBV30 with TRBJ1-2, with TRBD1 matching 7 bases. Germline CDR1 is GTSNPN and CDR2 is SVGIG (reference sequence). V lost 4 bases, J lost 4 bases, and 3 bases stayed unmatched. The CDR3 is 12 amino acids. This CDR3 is CAWTGQRYGYTF. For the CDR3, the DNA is TGTGCCTGGACGGGACAGCGCTATGGCTACACCTTC.